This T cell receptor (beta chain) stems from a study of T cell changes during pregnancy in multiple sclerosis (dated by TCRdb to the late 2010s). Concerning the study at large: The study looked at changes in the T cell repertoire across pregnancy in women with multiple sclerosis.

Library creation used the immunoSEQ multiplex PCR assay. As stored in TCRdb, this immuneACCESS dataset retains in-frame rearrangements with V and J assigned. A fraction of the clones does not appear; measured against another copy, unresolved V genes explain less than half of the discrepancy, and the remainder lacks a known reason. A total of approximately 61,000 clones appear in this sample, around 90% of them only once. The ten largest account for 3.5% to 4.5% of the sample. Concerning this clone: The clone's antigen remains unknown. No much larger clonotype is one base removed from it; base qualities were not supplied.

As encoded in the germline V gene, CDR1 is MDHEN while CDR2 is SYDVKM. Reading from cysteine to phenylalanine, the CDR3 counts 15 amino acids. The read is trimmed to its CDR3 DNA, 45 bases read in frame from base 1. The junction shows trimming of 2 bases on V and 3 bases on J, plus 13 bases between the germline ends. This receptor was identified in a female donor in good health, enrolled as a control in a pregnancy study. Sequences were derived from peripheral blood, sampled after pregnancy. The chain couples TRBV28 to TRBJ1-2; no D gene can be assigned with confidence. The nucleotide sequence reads TGTGCCAGCAGTTTACCTCTAGCAGGATACTATGGCTACACCTTC. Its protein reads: CASSLPLAGYYGYTF.